This T cell receptor (beta chain) was recorded in a study of shared clonotypes between healthy human individuals. Study overall: Donors consisted of two women and a few men between 18 and 49.

Germline lookup yields CDR1 SGHRS and CDR2 YFSETQ. There are 16 residues in the CDR3. V gave up 0 bases and J gave up 4 bases; unmatched junction bases: 7. On this clone: Other DNA sequences of this sample code for an identical CDR3.

Naive CD8 cells were CD45RO-negative, positively selected for CCR7, excluding terminally differentiated effector memory CD45RA+ cells. Donors were Caucasian adults residing in Nashville, Tennessee, USA. Profiling relied on immunoSEQ multiplex PCR, and the TCRdb table lists in-frame clones only, not all of them. This sample has about 2 million clones, with just under 95% found just once. The sample consisted of naive CD8+ T cells sorted from blood. This chain links TRBV5-1 with TRBJ2-1; 7 bases line up with TRBD1. The sequence was collected from a man between 18 and 29 years old in good health. The CDR3 is CASSLAPTGSYNEQFF. The CDR3 nucleotides read TGCGCCAGCAGCTTGGCCCCGACAGGGAGTTACAATGAGCAGTTCTTC. The variable domain in full, completed from reference TRBV5-1 and TRBJ2-1, reads KAGVTQTPRYLIKTRGQQVTLSCSPISGHRSVSWYQQTPGQGLQFLFEYFSETQRNKGNFPGRFSGRQFSNSRSEMNVSTLELGDSALYLCASSLAPTGSYNEQFFGPGTRLTVL.